These 14 T cell receptor beta chains originate from one sample sequenced in a study of blood T cell repertoires in COVID-19. Produced via immunoSEQ multiplex PCR; TCRdb's table is partial and in-frame only. In the table there are some 530,000 clones, about 88% of which are singletons. The sequenced material came from PBMCs or T cells enriched from blood (not recorded which). These receptors were collected from an older woman who had recovered from COVID-19.

This sequence joins TRBV6-5 and TRBJ2-3; tentatively, D is TRBD1 (6 bases). The ends were cut back, 6 bases at V and 0 bases at J, with 13 bases in the middle. The CDR3 is 15 amino acids. Germline values: CDR1 MNHEY, CDR2 SVGAGI. DNA for the CDR3: TGTGCCAGCAGCCGGACAGCCTATAGCACAGATACGCAGTATTTT. Translating gives CASSRTAYSTDTQYF.

This clone has just one count. This sequence joins TRBV6-5 and TRBJ2-5, with D maybe TRBD2 (5 bases). The CDR3 contains 15 residues. Germline V lookup: CDR1 MNHEY, CDR2 SVGAGI. The germline V and J ends were trimmed by 6 bases and 0 bases, with 14 bases remaining between them. The CDR3 spells CASRAWTGYQETQYF. Here the CDR3 DNA reads TGTGCCAGCAGGGCATGGACTGGGTACCAAGAGACCCAGTACTTC.

This sequence joins TRBV2 and TRBJ1-2, with 7 bases aligning to TRBD1. Germline-derived CDR1 and CDR2 are SNHLY and FYNNEI. The CDR3 is 11 amino acids. The CDR3 region has the DNA TGTCACTCCCGCGGGGACAGTCGCTACACCTTC. This encodes CHSRGDSRYTF. Based on the CDR3 plus reference TRBV2 and TRBJ1-2, the full variable domain is EPEVTQTPSHQVTQMGQEVILRCVPISNHLYFYWYRQILGQKVEFLVSFYNNEISEKSEIFDDQFSVERPDGSNFTLKIRSTKLEDSAMYFCHSRGDSRYTFGSGTRLTVV.

CDR3 DNA sequence: TGTGCCAGCAGTCGACAGGGGTACACCGGGGAGCTGTTTTTT. This translates into CASSRQGYTGELFF. The V and J genes are TRBV2 and TRBJ2-2; 8 nucleotides line up with TRBD1. This CDR3 region has 14 residues. The ends lost 5 bases at V and 3 bases at J; junction bases unmatched: 2. Germline CDR1 SNHLY, CDR2 FYNNEI.

The chain is built from TRBV6-6 and TRBJ1-6; D not resolved. V was cut by 5 bases and J by 10 bases, with 9 bases left in between. Looked up from germline, CDR1 is MNHNY and CDR2 is SVGAGI (reference sequence). The CDR3 runs to 12 residues. The CDR3 nucleotides read TGTGCCAGCAGTCCGCCGCGCTCACCCCTCCACTTT. This sequence encodes CASSPPRSPLHF.

The CDR3 DNA is TGCGCCAGCAGCTTTGACAGGGGAGTACGGGGAGCTTTCTTT. This gives the protein CASSFDRGVRGAFF. The V and J genes are TRBV5-1 and TRBJ1-1; 8 nucleotides agree with TRBD1. The CDR3 sequence is 14 residues long. Per germline, CDR1 SGHRS and CDR2 YFSETQ. After removal of 2 bases from V and 10 bases from J, the junction contained 10 bases not matched to a gene.

The chain couples TRBV29-1 to TRBJ2-2; no reliable D call. Germline V gene lookup returns CDR1 SQVTM and CDR2 ANQGSEA. V lost 3 bases and J 3 bases, leaving 11 bases between the germline ends. The CDR3 loop spans 14 amino acids. CDR3 in amino acids: CSVEPQSYTGELFF. The CDR3 DNA is TGCAGCGTTGAGCCACAGAGCTACACCGGGGAGCTGTTTTTT.

This chain uses TRBV6-5 with TRBJ2-7, with no clear D. The CDR3 sequence is 14 residues long. Germline V gives CDR1 MNHEY, CDR2 SVGAGI. The V end was cut by 7 bases, the J end by 1 base, with 14 bases between. CDR3 coding DNA: TGTGCCAGCACTCACTTTAGCTTTTCCTACGAGCAGTACGTC. As protein: CASTHFSFSYEQYV.

V and J are TRBV5-1 and TRBJ1-5; D might be TRBD1 (5 bases). Germline V lookup: CDR1 SGHRS, CDR2 YFSETQ. CDR3 size: 15 residues. The V end was cut by 5 bases, the J end by 2 bases, with 14 bases between. The CDR3, as DNA: TGCGCCAGCAGGGGGGGGTCCCTTGGCAATCAGCCCCAGCATTTT. Protein sequence: CASRGGSLGNQPQHF.

V gene TRBV5-4 combines with J gene TRBJ2-3, with 7 bases aligning to TRBD2. This CDR3 contains 14 residues. Trimming removed 1 base from V and 1 base from J; junction bases left unmatched: 0. Per the germline V gene, CDR1 is SGHNT and CDR2 is YYREEE (reference sequence). CDR3 residues: CASSLTSGTDTQYF. The DNA for the CDR3 is TGTGCCAGCAGCTTGACTAGCGGCACAGATACGCAGTATTTT.

This chain joins TRBV5-6 and TRBJ2-7, with 9 bases aligning to TRBD1. J was trimmed by 3 bases and V by 3 bases; bases with no gene match: 7. Germline CDR1 and CDR2: SGHDT and YYEEEE. The CDR3 covers 15 residues. In DNA form, the CDR3 reads TGTGCCAGCAGCTCATCCGGGACAGGGAACTACGAGCAGTACTTC. Protein: CASSSSGTGNYEQYF.

The sample holds one count of this clone. The V and J genes are TRBV7-8 and TRBJ1-5; 8 bases are a match to TRBD1. Germline values: CDR1 SGHVS, CDR2 FQNEAQ. This CDR3 has 13 amino acids. Trimming at V came to 2 bases and at J to 11 bases, leaving 5 bases not matched to a gene. In nucleotides, the CDR3 is TGTGCCAGCAGCTTAACAGGGGGTCGGGCCCAGCATTTT. Encoded protein: CASSLTGGRAQHF.

The rearrangement links TRBV15 to TRBJ1-4, with 7 bases lining up with TRBD1. After removal of 4 bases from V and 6 bases from J, the junction contained 8 bases not matched to a gene. CDR1 is LNHNV, CDR2 YYDKDF, per germline (reference sequence). This CDR3 region has 15 residues. The CDR3 DNA reads as TGTGCCACCAGCACCCGACAGGGAATGGATGAAAAACTGTTTTTT. It encodes CATSTRQGMDEKLFF.

Only one count was recorded for this clone. The chain links TRBV5-1 to TRBJ2-7; TRBD1 is a possible D gene (6 bases). V lost 8 bases and J 2 bases, leaving 14 bases between the germline ends. The germline V gene has CDR1 SGHRS and CDR2 YFSETQ. The CDR3 is 13 amino acids. For the CDR3, the DNA is TGCGCCAGTCGGACAGCCGATACCTACGAGCAGTACTTC. The encoded protein is CASRTADTYEQYF.